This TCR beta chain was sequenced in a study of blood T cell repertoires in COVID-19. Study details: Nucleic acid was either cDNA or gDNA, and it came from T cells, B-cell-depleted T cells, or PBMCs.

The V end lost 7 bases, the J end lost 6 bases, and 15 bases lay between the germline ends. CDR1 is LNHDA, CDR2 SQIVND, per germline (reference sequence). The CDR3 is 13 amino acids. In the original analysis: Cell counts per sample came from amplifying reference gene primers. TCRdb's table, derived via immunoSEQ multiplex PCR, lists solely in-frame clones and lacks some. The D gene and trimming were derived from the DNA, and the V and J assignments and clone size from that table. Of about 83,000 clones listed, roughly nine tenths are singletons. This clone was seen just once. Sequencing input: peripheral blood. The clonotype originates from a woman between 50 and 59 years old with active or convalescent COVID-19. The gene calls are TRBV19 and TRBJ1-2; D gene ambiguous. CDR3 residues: CASKLEVVDGYTF. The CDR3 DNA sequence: TGTGCCAGTAAACTAGAAGTTGTGGATGGCTACACCTTC. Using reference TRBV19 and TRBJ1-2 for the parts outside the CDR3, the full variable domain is DGGITQSPKYLFRKEGQNVTLSCEQNLNHDAMYWYRQDPGQGLRLIYYSQIVNDFQKGDIAEGYSVSREKKESFPLTVTSAQKNPTAFYLCASKLEVVDGYTFGSGTRLTVV.